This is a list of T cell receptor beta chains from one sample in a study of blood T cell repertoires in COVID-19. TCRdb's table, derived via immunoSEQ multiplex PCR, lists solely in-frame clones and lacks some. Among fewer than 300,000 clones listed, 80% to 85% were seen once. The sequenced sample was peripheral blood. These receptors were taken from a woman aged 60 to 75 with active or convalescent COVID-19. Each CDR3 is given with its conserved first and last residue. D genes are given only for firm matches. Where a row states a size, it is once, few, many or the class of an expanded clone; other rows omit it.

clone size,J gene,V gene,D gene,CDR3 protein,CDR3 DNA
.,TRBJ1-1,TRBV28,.,CASTPGYTIEAFF,TGTGCCAGCACCCCAGGGTATACGATCGAAGCTTTCTTT
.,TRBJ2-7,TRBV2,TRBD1,CASSLDRGNEQYF,TGTGCCAGCAGTTTGGACAGGGGAAACGAGCAGTACTTC
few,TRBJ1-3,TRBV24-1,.,CATSDLTGGENTIYF,TGTGCCACCAGTGATTTAACGGGGGGCGAAAACACCATATATTTT
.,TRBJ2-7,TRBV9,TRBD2,CASSPNEAGLYSYEQYF,TGTGCCAGCAGCCCTAACGAAGCGGGGCTTTACTCCTACGAGCAGTACTTC
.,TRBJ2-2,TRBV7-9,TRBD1,CASSAGQGAAGELFF,TGTGCCAGCAGCGCGGGACAGGGGGCTGCCGGGGAGCTGTTTTTT
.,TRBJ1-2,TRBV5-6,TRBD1,CASSFGQGAYGYTF,TGTGCCAGCAGCTTTGGACAGGGGGCCTATGGCTACACCTTC
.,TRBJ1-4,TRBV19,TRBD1,CASSINTGAHFNEKLFF,TGTGCCAGTAGTATTAATACAGGGGCCCACTTTAATGAAAAACTGTTTTTT
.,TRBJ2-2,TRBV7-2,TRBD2,CASSIAGGPNTGELFF,TGTGCCAGCAGTATAGCGGGGGGGCCGAACACCGGGGAGCTGTTTTTT
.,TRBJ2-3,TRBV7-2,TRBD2,CASSLAASGGQDTQYF,TGTGCCAGCAGCTTAGCCGCTAGCGGGGGCCAAGATACGCAGTATTTT
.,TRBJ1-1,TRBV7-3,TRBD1,CASSSGTGAKEAFF,TGTGCCAGCAGCTCTGGGACAGGGGCCAAGGAAGCTTTCTTT
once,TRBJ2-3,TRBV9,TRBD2,CASSEEGETSGTDTQYF,TGTGCCAGCAGCGAGGAGGGGGAGACTAGCGGGACAGATACGCAGTATTTT
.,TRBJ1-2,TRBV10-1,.,CASRERTEGGYTF,TGCGCCAGCAGGGAGCGGACAGAGGGTGGCTACACCTTC
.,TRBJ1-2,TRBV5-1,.,CASSLAGVNGYTF,TGCGCCAGCAGCTTGGCGGGGGTGAATGGCTACACCTTC
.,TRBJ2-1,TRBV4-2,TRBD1,CASSQERGPNEQFF,TGTGCCAGCAGCCAAGAGAGGGGGCCTAATGAGCAGTTCTTC
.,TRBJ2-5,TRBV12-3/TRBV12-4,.,CASLAQGSETQYF,TGTGCCAGCCTCGCTCAGGGGAGCGAGACCCAGTACTTC
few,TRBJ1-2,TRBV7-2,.,CASSSTGYYGYTF,TGTGCCAGCAGCTCGACAGGATACTATGGCTACACCTTC
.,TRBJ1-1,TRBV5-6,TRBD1,CASSRHMTGKTNTEAFF,TGTGCCAGCAGCCGACACATGACAGGGAAGACGAACACTGAAGCTTTCTTT
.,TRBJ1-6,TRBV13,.,CASSARPEGAKSPLHF,TGTGCCAGCAGCGCCCGGCCCGAGGGAGCGAAGTCACCCCTCCACTTT
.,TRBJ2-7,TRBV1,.,CTSRIGRVYEQYF,TGCACCAGCCGAATAGGGAGGGTCTACGAGCAGTACTTC
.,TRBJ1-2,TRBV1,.,CTSSQARPGLTYGYTF,TGCACCAGCAGCCAAGCGAGACCAGGGTTAACCTATGGCTACACCTTC
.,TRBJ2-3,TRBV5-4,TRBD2,CASNNLGASGPYTDTQYF,TGTGCCAGCAATAACCTGGGGGCTAGCGGGCCCTACACAGATACGCAGTATTTT
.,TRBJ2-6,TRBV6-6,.,CASSLGGDGANVLTF,TGTGCCAGCAGTTTAGGGGGTGATGGGGCCAACGTCCTGACTTTC
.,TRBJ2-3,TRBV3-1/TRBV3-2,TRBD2,CASRTTSGSTDTQYF,TGTGCCAGCAGAACCACTAGCGGAAGCACAGATACGCAGTATTTT
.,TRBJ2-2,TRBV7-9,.,CASSLEGAGELFF,TGTGCCAGCAGCTTGGAGGGCGCCGGGGAGCTGTTTTTT
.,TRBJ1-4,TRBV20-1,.,CSASTPGQTNEKLFF,TGCAGTGCTAGTACCCCAGGACAGACTAATGAAAAACTGTTTTTT